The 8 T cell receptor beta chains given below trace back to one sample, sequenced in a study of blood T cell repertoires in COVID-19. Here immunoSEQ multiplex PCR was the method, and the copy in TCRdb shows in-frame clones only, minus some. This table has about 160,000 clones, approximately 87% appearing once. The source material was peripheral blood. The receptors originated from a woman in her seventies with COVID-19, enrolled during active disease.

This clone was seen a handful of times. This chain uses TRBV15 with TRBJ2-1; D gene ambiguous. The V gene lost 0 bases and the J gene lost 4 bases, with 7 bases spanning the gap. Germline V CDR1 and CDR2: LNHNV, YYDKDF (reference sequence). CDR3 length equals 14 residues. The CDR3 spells CATSREQKYNEQFF. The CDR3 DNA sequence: TGTGCCACCAGCAGAGAACAGAAATACAATGAGCAGTTCTTC.

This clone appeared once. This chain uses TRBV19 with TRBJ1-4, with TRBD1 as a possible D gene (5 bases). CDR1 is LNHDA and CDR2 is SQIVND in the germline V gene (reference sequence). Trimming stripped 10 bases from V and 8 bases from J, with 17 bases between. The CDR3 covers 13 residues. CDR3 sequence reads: CATAEGLGEKLFF. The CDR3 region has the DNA TGTGCCACCGCGGAGGGACTCGGGGAAAAACTGTTTTTT.

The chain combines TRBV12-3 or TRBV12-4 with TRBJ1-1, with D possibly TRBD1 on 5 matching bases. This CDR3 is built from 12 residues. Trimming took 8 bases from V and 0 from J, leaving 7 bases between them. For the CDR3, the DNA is TGTGCCAGCCGACAGATGAACACTGAAGCTTTCTTT. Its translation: CASRQMNTEAFF.

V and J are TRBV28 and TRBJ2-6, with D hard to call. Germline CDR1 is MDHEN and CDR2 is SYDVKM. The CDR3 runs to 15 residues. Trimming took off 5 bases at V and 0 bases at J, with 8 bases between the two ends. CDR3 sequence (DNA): TGTGCCAGCAGTCAGCCAGGCTCTGGGGCCAACGTCCTGACTTTC. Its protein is CASSQPGSGANVLTF.

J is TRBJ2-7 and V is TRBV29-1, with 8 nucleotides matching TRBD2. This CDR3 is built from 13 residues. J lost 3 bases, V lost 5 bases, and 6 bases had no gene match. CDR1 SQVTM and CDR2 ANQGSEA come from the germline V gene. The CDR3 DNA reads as TGCAGCGTTATTCGGGGGGGTAGCTACGAGCAGTACTTC. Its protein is CSVIRGGSYEQYF.

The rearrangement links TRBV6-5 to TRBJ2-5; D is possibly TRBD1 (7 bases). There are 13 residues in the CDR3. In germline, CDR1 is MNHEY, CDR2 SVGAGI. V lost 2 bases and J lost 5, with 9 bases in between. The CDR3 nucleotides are TGTGCCAGCAGTTACCCAGGGGGGGAGACCCAGTACTTC. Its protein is CASSYPGGETQYF.

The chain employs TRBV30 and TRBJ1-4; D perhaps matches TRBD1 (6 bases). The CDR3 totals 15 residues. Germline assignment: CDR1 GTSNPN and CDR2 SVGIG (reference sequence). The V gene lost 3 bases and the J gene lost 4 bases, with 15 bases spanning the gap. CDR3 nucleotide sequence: TGTGCCTGGAGCCCGAACAGGGCCCTTAATGAAAAACTGTTTTTT. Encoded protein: CAWSPNRALNEKLFF.

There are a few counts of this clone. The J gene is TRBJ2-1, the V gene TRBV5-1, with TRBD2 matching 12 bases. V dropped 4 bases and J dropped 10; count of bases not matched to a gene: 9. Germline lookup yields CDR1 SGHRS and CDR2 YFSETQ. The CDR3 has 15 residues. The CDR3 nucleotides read TGCGCCAGCAGCACCGGACTAGCGGGGTCAGCCGAGCAGTTCTTC. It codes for CASSTGLAGSAEQFF.